One T cell receptor beta chain is described in this entry. RNA transcripts provided the template for amplifying TCR beta CDR3 regions. RT-PCR with HTBI primers came first, then second-round multiplex PCR. TCRdb analysed the multiplex PCR reads with MiXCR anew, one entry per CDR3 protein. The data show around 590,000 distinct CDR3 sequences, less than 45% seen once. Certain patients, namely those with other autoimmune diseases, uncontrolled infections, pregnancy or lactation, were excluded. Establishment of the diagnosis relied upon clinical symptoms, serum thyroxine, TRAb, thyroid ultrasound and orbital computed tomography. CDR3 length: 13 residues. Trimming cost V 10 bases and J 0 bases, with 12 bases left between them. Germline assignment: CDR1 MDHEN and CDR2 SYDVKM. The sample comes from a study of Graves' ophthalmopathy and Graves' hyperthyroidism. Study information: Stable hyperthyroidism meant no progression to ophthalmopathy within 18 months of follow-up.

This TCR derives from an adult man with Graves' hyperthyroidism. The V gene is TRBV28, the J gene TRBJ1-1, with D hard to call. Sample: peripheral blood or thyroid tissue (not recorded which). The CDR3 sequence is CATHLTLNTEAFF. The CDR3 region has the DNA TGTGCCACCCACCTGACACTGAACACTGAAGCTTTCTTT.